The entry that follows covers one TCR beta chain sequence. This entry is derived from a study of blood T cell repertoires in COVID-19. The V gene's germline CDR1 is SNHLY and CDR2 FYNNEI. The V and J ends lost 1 base and 2 bases, in that order; junction bases with no gene match: 7. The CDR3 is made up of 16 amino acids. Seattle's cohort entered during active infection and was followed longitudinally. The assay was immunoSEQ multiplex PCR, and TCRdb's table has in-frame clones only and misses some. Seen here are about 360,000 clones, about 88% observed once, and the top ten hold about 7%. The sequencing input was peripheral blood. This clonotype was obtained from an older woman with COVID-19, enrolled during active disease. The chain recombines TRBV2 with TRBJ2-7; TRBD1 matches 8 bases. This CDR3 is CASSEGQGSVPYEQYF. The CDR3 DNA reads as TGTGCCAGCAGTGAAGGACAGGGGAGCGTCCCCTACGAGCAGTACTTC.